This T cell receptor (beta chain) originates from a study of OX40 agonist ivuxolimab in advanced cancers. Broadly, across the study: Ivuxolimab, which targeted the costimulatory receptor OX40 (CD134), was an agonistic, fully human IgG2 monoclonal antibody. Partial responses were achieved by three dose-escalation patients, of whom one had hepatocellular carcinoma and two had cutaneous melanoma. Intravenous ivuxolimab was administered to patients every 2 weeks at six dose levels: 0.01, 0.1, 0.3, 1.5, 3 and 10 mg/kg. Prior anti-PD-1, anti-PD-L1 or anti-CTLA-4 therapy was permitted, and 40% of dose-escalation patients had received checkpoint inhibitors. The dose-escalation cohort was 82.7% male with a mean age of around 62 years, ranging from roughly 23 to 90. Peripheral TCRbeta sequencing aimed to test whether ivuxolimab altered TCR sequence diversity and caused clonal T-cell expansion. The paper covers the monotherapy dose-escalation part of the phase I ivuxolimab trial, which included N of about 56 patients. Among the roughly 50 dose-escalation patients, about 19 had hepatocellular carcinoma, approximately 15 melanoma, 9 renal cell carcinoma and 9 head and neck cancer. What the study reported, not specific to this receptor: At doses from 0.1 to 3.0 mg/kg, clonal expansion was seen in both CD4+ and CD8+ blood T cells between baseline and week 6. Antigen specificity was not determined for the clonally expanded peripheral T cells. After ivuxolimab, more expanded clones were found on average in CD8+ T cells than in CD4+ T cells. In the 0.1-3.0 mg/kg groups, partial responders had among the lowest normalized peripheral clonal expansion, particularly in CD8+ T cells. Low levels of normalized T-cell clonal expansion were also shown by some nonresponding patients.

The trial excluded patients who had a history of autoimmune disease or who were on systemic immunosuppression. Peripheral blood for TCR sequencing was collected from all dose cohorts at baseline, on cycle 4 day 1, and on cycle 7 day 1. The samples were drawn from a first-in-human, open-label, multicenter phase I dose-escalation trial of ivuxolimab. Adults with locally advanced or metastatic head and neck squamous cell, hepatocellular, melanoma or renal cell carcinoma were enrolled in the trial. Before TCR sequencing, CD4+ and CD8+ T cells were separately sorted from peripheral blood. Genomic DNA was isolated from the sorted cells so that the TCRbeta CDR3 region could be sequenced. The immunoSEQ Assay was used for sequencing of TCRbeta CDR3 regions. Not all clones reach the TCRdb copy of this immuneACCESS table, which keeps in-frame sequences only. Checked studies attribute under half of the gap to unresolved V genes and leave the rest unexplained. The sample includes some 10,000 clones, with less than 85% observed a single time. 40% of the sample comes from the top ten.

Counted from cysteine to phenylalanine, this CDR3 has 16 amino acids. Only the CDR3 part of the read is kept: 48 bases, read in frame from the first base. V ends up 5 bases short and J 1 base short, with an unmatched junction base count of 9. According to the germline V gene, CDR1 reads SGDLS and CDR2 reads YYNGEE. Details on this clone: Its recognized antigen is unknown. Base-call qualities are not available, and no considerably larger clone is one nucleotide away.

This chain joins TRBV9 to TRBJ1-1; the central 9 bases match TRBD1. The source of this sequence is an adult with an advanced solid tumor such as melanoma, head and neck, liver or kidney cancer. Sequencing used CD4+ or CD8+ T cells sorted from blood, obtained in a trial of the OX40 agonist ivuxolimab. CDR3 loop: CASSLVPGQGNTEAFF. The sequenced DNA: TGTGCCAGCAGTCTGGTTCCGGGACAGGGGAACACTGAAGCTTTCTTT.